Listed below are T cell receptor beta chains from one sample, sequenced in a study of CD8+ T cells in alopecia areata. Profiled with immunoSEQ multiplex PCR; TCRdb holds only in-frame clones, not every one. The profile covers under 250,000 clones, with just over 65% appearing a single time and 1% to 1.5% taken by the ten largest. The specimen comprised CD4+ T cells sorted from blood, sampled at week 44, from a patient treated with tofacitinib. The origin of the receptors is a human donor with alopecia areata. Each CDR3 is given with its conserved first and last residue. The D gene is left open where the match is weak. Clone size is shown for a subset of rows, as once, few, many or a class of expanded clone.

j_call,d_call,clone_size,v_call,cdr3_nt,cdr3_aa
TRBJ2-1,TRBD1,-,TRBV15,TGTGCCACCAGTAAGAGACAGGGCTATGAGCAGTTCTTC,CATSKRQGYEQFF
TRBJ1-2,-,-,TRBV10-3,TGTGCCATCAGTGAGTCGACAGGCATTAACTATGGCTACACCTTC,CAISESTGINYGYTF
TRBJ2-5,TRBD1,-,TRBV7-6,TGTGCCAGCAGCCCTTCAGGACAGGGCCTTGTGGAGACCCAGTACTTC,CASSPSGQGLVETQYF
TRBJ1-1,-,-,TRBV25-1,TGTGCCAGCAGTGCACAGTTGGCCTTGGGGTCTGAAGCTTTCTTT,CASSAQLALGSEAFF
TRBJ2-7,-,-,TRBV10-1,TGCGCCAGCAGTGAGTCGGGGGTCTACGAGCAGTACTTC,CASSESGVYEQYF
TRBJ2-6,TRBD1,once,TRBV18,TGTGCCAGCTCAGCTACAGGGGCTGGGGCCAACGTCCTGACTTTC,CASSATGAGANVLTF
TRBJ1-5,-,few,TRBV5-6,TGTGCCAGCAGCTTGGGAGGAGGGGCTAATAGCAATCAGCCCCAGCATTTT,CASSLGGGANSNQPQHF
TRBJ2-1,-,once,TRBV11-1,TGTGCCAGCAGCTTAGTCGGCACTCACAATGAGCAGTTCTTC,CASSLVGTHNEQFF
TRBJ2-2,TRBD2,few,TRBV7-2,TGTGCCAGCACCGGGGGGGCCGGGGAGCTGTTTTTT,CASTGGAGELFF
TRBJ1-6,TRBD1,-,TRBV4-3,TGCGCCAGCAGCCAAGCGGGGACAGGGGTATCACCCCTCCACTTT,CASSQAGTGVSPLHF
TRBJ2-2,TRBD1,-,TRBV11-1,TGTGCCAGCAGGGCAGGGGGCAACACCGGGGAGCTGTTTTTT,CASRAGGNTGELFF
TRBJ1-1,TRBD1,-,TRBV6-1,TGTGCCAGCAGTGAAGCGCTGGGGTCCTGGACAGGGTTAGGGGACACTGAAGCTTTCTTT,CASSEALGSWTGLGDTEAFF